The next 25 T cell receptor beta chains were all read from a single sample in a study of CD8+CD57+ T cells in acquired aplastic anemia. According to the study, genomic DNA was the template for TCR beta VDJ and CDR3 profiling. MiXCR was run by TCRdb on the reads, yielding one entry per CDR3 protein. The data hold 35,000 to 50,000 distinct CDR3 sequences, with about 70% observed a single time. The sample was sorted CD4+, CD8+, or CD8+CD57+ T cells (not recorded which) from PBMCs. The receptors originated from a human donor in good health, serving as a control.

This sequence joins TRBV19 and TRBJ1-5; D is ambiguous. The ends were cut back, 6 bases at V and 4 bases at J, with 7 bases in the middle. This CDR3 comprises 12 residues. Germline CDR1 and CDR2: LNHDA and SQIVND (reference sequence). The CDR3 is CASRGWNQPQHF. The DNA of the CDR3 is TGTGCCAGTAGAGGGTGGAATCAGCCCCAGCATTTT.

This clonotype came up many times. The chain recombines TRBV20-1 with TRBJ1-4; maybe TRBD1 (5 bases). Germline CDR1 is DFQATT and CDR2 is SNEGSKA (reference sequence). V lost 4 bases and J lost 7, with 19 bases in between. The length of the CDR3 is 15 residues. CDR3 protein: CSATGPLGETEKLFF. The CDR3 DNA is TGCAGTGCTACAGGACCCTTGGGGGAAACTGAAAAACTGTTTTTT.

There are many counts of this clonotype. The chain is built from TRBV6-2 or TRBV6-3 and TRBJ1-4, with 7 bases lining up with TRBD1. V dropped 6 bases and J dropped 0; count of bases not matched to a gene: 7. Germline V CDR1 and CDR2: MNHEY, SVGEGT. This CDR3 comprises 16 residues. CDR3 sequence reads: CASSGDSGATNEKLFF. CDR3 coding DNA: TGTGCCAGCAGCGGGGACAGCGGCGCAACTAATGAAAAACTGTTTTTT.

This chain connects TRBV15 to TRBJ2-5, with 7 bases that match TRBD1. This CDR3 is built from 14 residues. The V and J ends lost 6 bases and 1 base, in that order; junction bases with no gene match: 5. Germline V CDR1 and CDR2: LNHNV, YYDKDF (reference sequence). The CDR3 sequence: CATSRDSLQETQYF. CDR3 sequence (DNA): TGTGCCACCAGTAGGGACAGTCTCCAAGAGACCCAGTACTTC.

The chain links TRBV7-8 to TRBJ1-1; 8 nucleotides match TRBD1. The V gene's germline CDR1 is SGHVS and CDR2 FQNEAQ. The junction had 6 bases not matched to a gene; V was cut back by 1 base and J by 2 bases. The CDR3 has 16 residues. The CDR3 loop reads CASSLGLGQENTEAFF. The DNA of the CDR3 is TGTGCCAGCAGCTTAGGCCTGGGACAGGAAAACACTGAAGCTTTCTTT. Combining the CDR3 with reference TRBV7-8 and TRBJ1-1 gives the whole variable domain GAGVSQSPRYKVAKRGQDVALRCDPISGHVSLFWYQQALGQGPEFLTYFQNEAQLDKSGLPSDRFFAERPEGSVSTLKIQRTQQEDSAVYLCASSLGLGQENTEAFFGQGTRLTVV.

This chain connects TRBV25-1 to TRBJ2-7; 8 bases agree with TRBD1. Per the germline V gene, CDR1 is MGHDK and CDR2 is SYGVNS. V gave up 4 bases and J gave up 3 bases; unmatched junction bases: 5. The length of the CDR3 is 14 residues. CDR3 residues: CASSGDRSGYEQYF. CDR3 nucleotides: TGTGCCAGCAGTGGGGACAGGAGCGGCTACGAGCAGTACTTC.

The chain employs TRBV2 and TRBJ2-3, with D possibly being TRBD2 (5 bases). Trimming left V 6 bases short and J 0 bases short, with 16 bases between. CDR1 is SNHLY and CDR2 is FYNNEI in the germline V gene. CDR3 size: 16 residues. The CDR3 is CASSASLGASTDTQYF. The CDR3 bases are TGTGCCAGCAGCGCCAGTTTGGGAGCTAGCACAGATACGCAGTATTTT.

This clonotype was recorded at least ten times. CDR3: CASSLGTSDQPLNYNEQFF. The CDR3 DNA follows: TGTGCCAGCAGCTTAGGGACTAGCGACCAACCCCTAAACTACAATGAGCAGTTCTTC. V gene TRBV11-1 combines with J gene TRBJ2-1; 9 positions agree with TRBD2. CDR3 length equals 19 residues. Trimming took 1 base from V and 3 from J; bases not matched to a gene: 13. The germline V gene encodes CDR1 SGHAT and CDR2 FQDESV (reference sequence).

The gene calls are TRBV2 and TRBJ2-7; the D gene is possibly TRBD1 (6 bases). This CDR3 has 14 residues. V dropped 4 bases and J dropped 7 bases, with 17 bases sitting between them. The germline gives CDR1 SNHLY, CDR2 FYNNEI. Here the CDR3 DNA reads TGTGCCAGCAGTGTCGAACAGGGAATGGGGGAGCAGTACTTC. This sequence encodes CASSVEQGMGEQYF.

The rearrangement uses TRBV29-1 and TRBJ2-7; TRBD1 matches at 7 bases. This CDR3 comprises 16 residues. Germline assignment: CDR1 SQVTM and CDR2 ANQGSEA. The trim removed 3 bases at V and 1 base at J, leaving 12 bases unmatched. Here the CDR3 DNA reads TGCAGCGTTGAGATAGGGGGCTTGAGGGGTTCCTACGAGCAGTACTTC. This codes for CSVEIGGLRGSYEQYF.

The chain combines TRBV5-1 with TRBJ1-1; a weak D match, TRBD1 (6 bases). CDR1 is SGHRS and CDR2 is YFSETQ in the germline V gene. With 1 base removed from V and 4 bases from J, the gap between germline ends came to 17 bases. CDR3 length equals 16 residues. This chain's CDR3 is CASSLRSGGAGTEAFF. As DNA, the CDR3 is TGCGCCAGCAGCTTGCGGTCCGGGGGGGCTGGCACTGAAGCTTTCTTT.

This chain links TRBV10-2 with TRBJ2-7; TRBD2 aligns across 13 bases. CDR1 and CDR2 (germline): WSHSY, SAAADI. The V and J ends lost 3 bases and 3 bases, in that order; junction bases with no gene match: 5. This CDR3 is 16 amino acids long. CDR3: CASSDPGLAGVYEQYF. In nucleotides, the CDR3 is TGCGCCAGCAGTGATCCCGGACTAGCGGGGGTCTACGAGCAGTACTTC.

The chain joins TRBV5-4 to TRBJ2-3; 10 bases match TRBD2. Germline CDR1 and CDR2: SGHNT and YYREEE (reference sequence). The CDR3 spans 14 residues. V trimming: 3 bases; J trimming: 7 bases; junction bases outside the gene matches: 5. This chain's CDR3 is CASSSAGGPHTQYF. DNA for the CDR3: TGTGCCAGCAGCTCAGCGGGGGGGCCCCATACGCAGTATTTT.

In this sample, this clonotype turned up once. The CDR3, as DNA: TGTGCCACCAGTGATTTAGCGTGGACCCAGTACTTC. This sequence encodes CATSDLAWTQYF. The V and J genes are TRBV24-1 and TRBJ2-5, with D unclear. Germline V CDR1 and CDR2: KGHDR, SFDVKD. This CDR3 is 12 amino acids long. V was trimmed by 1 base and J by 7 bases, leaving 6 bases between them.

V usage is TRBV15 and J usage is TRBJ1-2, with D hard to call. In germline, CDR1 is LNHNV, CDR2 YYDKDF (reference sequence). V gave up 0 bases and J gave up 0 bases, with 8 bases separating them. This CDR3 spans 15 amino acids. Here the CDR3 DNA reads TGTGCCACCAGCAGAGACGAGGGAGCTAACTATGGCTACACCTTC. This encodes CATSRDEGANYGYTF. The complete variable domain, with remaining parts taken from reference TRBV15 and TRBJ1-2, reads DAMVIQNPRYQVTQFGKPVTLSCSQTLNHNVMYWYQQKSSQAPKLLFHYYDKDFNNEADTPDNFQSRRPNTSFCFLDIRSPGLGDTAMYLCATSRDEGANYGYTFGSGTRLTVV.

This sequence joins TRBV9 and TRBJ1-3; D unclear. Trimming took 8 bases from V and 0 from J, leaving 6 bases between them. This CDR3 comprises 12 residues. Germline CDR1 reads SGDLS; CDR2 reads YYNGEE. The CDR3 DNA sequence: TGTGCCAGTGAATCCTCTGGAAACACCATATATTTT. Residues: CASESSGNTIYF.

This clonotype was counted many times. The chain joins TRBV7-3 to TRBJ2-2; D is tentatively TRBD1 or TRBD2 (5 bases each). This CDR3 spans 14 amino acids. Between the trimmed V and J ends, which lost 5 bases and 6 bases, there was a span of 13 bases. Germline CDR1 reads SGHTA; CDR2 reads FQGTGA. The CDR3 DNA sequence: TGTGCCAGCAGCCCGGGACGGGCCCCCGGGGAGCTGTTTTTT. As protein: CASSPGRAPGELFF.

Of note for this clonotype: The junction departs from the called germline gene at one end, perhaps through a read error. This rearrangement joins TRBV9 to TRBJ2-1, with a weak D call TRBD2 (5 bases). In germline, CDR1 is SGDLS, CDR2 YYNGEE. The CDR3 runs 17 residues. DNA of the CDR3: TGCGCCAGCAGCGTAGGAGGTTCGGCTGGCCTCTACAATGGGCAGTTCTTC. This encodes CASSVGGSAGLYNGQFF.

The chain recombines TRBV2 with TRBJ2-2; perhaps D is TRBD1 or TRBD2 (5 bases each). CDR1 is SNHLY and CDR2 is FYNNEI in the germline V gene. This CDR3 region has 13 residues. With 8 bases removed from V and 4 bases from J, the gap between germline ends came to 11 bases. The CDR3 loop is CASDGGGTGELFF. In DNA, the CDR3 is TGTGCCAGCGATGGGGGTGGCACCGGGGAGCTGTTTTTT.

In regard to this clonotype: At one end, the junction sequence differs from germline, possibly due to a read error. Here the CDR3 reads CASSLVGLNTGAFF. CDR3 in DNA: TGTGCCAGCAGCTTGGTGGGGCTGAACACTGGAGCTTTCTTT. The chain carries TRBV7-2 and TRBJ1-1; possible D gene TRBD1, 5 bases. The length of the CDR3 is 14 residues. Germline CDR1 is SGHTA and CDR2 is FQGNSA.

This clonotype has a count of ten or more. This chain joins TRBV4-3 and TRBJ2-1; no reliable D call. Per the germline V gene, CDR1 is LGHNA and CDR2 is YSLEER. The germline V and J ends were trimmed by 1 base and 0 bases, with 7 bases remaining between them. The CDR3 is 15 amino acids. CDR3 sequence: CASSQGSISYNEQFF. The CDR3 DNA follows: TGCGCCAGCAGCCAAGGATCGATCTCCTACAATGAGCAGTTCTTC.

The chain recombines TRBV10-3 with TRBJ2-7, with D possibly TRBD1 on 5 matching bases. Trimming removed 3 bases from V and 2 bases from J, with 8 bases in between. This CDR3 is 13 amino acids long. From germline, CDR1 is ENHRY and CDR2 SYGVKD. The CDR3 DNA is TGTGCCATCAGTGAAGGGGTAGCCTACGAGCAGTACGTC. Its protein product is CAISEGVAYEQYV.

This chain uses TRBV25-1 with TRBJ2-5; D perhaps matches TRBD1 (5 bases). Germline V gene lookup returns CDR1 MGHDK and CDR2 SYGVNS. V lost 4 bases, J lost 4 bases, and 13 bases lay in between. The length of the CDR3 is 14 residues. CDR3 in amino acids: CASSGDRGRETQYF. The CDR3 nucleotides are TGTGCCAGCAGTGGTGATAGGGGAAGAGAGACCCAGTACTTC.

The rearrangement uses TRBV19 and TRBJ1-1; TRBD1 is a possible D gene (5 bases). The V gene's germline CDR1 is LNHDA and CDR2 SQIVND (reference sequence). With 6 bases removed from V and 4 bases from J, the gap between germline ends came to 12 bases. CDR3 length equals 13 residues. Written as DNA, the CDR3 is TGTGCCAGTAGGCTGACAGAGTTCACTGAAGCTTTCTTT. Amino acids: CASRLTEFTEAFF.

At least ten counts were recorded for this clonotype. The chain uses TRBV9 and TRBJ2-7; TRBD1 might be the D (6 bases). In germline, CDR1 is SGDLS, CDR2 YYNGEE. This CDR3 comprises 15 residues. Trimming shortened V by 4 bases and J by 1 base, and 15 bases separated the two germline ends. The CDR3 protein is CASSPLGDISYEQYF. For the CDR3, the DNA is TGTGCCAGCAGCCCCCTGGGGGACATATCCTACGAGCAGTACTTC.